This TCR beta chain is drawn from a study of T-cell reconstitution after alpha-beta-depleted transplantation in children. Unique molecular identifiers were incorporated into the prepared TCRbeta library. TCRdb reprocessed the PCR reads with MiXCR, giving one entry per CDR3 protein. The data show 200,000 to 250,000 distinct CDR3 sequences, about 8.7% seen once. In this sample, this clonotype turned up a few times. This CDR3 comprises 16 residues. From germline, CDR1 is DFQATT and CDR2 SNEGSKA (reference sequence). The ends were cut back, 0 bases at V and 0 bases at J, with 13 bases in the middle. The material was PBMCs, mostly from graft donor cells, obtained 360 days after TCRalphabeta/CD19-depleted stem cell transplant. The chain employs TRBV20-1 and TRBJ2-3, with D tentatively TRBD1 (6 bases). The receptor was derived from a male patient aged 2-15 years who had a stem cell transplant for acute myeloid leukemia, so the T cells may come from the graft donor. The CDR3, as DNA: TGCAGTGCTAGAGATCTGAGGGGGACGAGCACAGATACGCAGTATTTT. Translated, it gives CSARDLRGTSTDTQYF.